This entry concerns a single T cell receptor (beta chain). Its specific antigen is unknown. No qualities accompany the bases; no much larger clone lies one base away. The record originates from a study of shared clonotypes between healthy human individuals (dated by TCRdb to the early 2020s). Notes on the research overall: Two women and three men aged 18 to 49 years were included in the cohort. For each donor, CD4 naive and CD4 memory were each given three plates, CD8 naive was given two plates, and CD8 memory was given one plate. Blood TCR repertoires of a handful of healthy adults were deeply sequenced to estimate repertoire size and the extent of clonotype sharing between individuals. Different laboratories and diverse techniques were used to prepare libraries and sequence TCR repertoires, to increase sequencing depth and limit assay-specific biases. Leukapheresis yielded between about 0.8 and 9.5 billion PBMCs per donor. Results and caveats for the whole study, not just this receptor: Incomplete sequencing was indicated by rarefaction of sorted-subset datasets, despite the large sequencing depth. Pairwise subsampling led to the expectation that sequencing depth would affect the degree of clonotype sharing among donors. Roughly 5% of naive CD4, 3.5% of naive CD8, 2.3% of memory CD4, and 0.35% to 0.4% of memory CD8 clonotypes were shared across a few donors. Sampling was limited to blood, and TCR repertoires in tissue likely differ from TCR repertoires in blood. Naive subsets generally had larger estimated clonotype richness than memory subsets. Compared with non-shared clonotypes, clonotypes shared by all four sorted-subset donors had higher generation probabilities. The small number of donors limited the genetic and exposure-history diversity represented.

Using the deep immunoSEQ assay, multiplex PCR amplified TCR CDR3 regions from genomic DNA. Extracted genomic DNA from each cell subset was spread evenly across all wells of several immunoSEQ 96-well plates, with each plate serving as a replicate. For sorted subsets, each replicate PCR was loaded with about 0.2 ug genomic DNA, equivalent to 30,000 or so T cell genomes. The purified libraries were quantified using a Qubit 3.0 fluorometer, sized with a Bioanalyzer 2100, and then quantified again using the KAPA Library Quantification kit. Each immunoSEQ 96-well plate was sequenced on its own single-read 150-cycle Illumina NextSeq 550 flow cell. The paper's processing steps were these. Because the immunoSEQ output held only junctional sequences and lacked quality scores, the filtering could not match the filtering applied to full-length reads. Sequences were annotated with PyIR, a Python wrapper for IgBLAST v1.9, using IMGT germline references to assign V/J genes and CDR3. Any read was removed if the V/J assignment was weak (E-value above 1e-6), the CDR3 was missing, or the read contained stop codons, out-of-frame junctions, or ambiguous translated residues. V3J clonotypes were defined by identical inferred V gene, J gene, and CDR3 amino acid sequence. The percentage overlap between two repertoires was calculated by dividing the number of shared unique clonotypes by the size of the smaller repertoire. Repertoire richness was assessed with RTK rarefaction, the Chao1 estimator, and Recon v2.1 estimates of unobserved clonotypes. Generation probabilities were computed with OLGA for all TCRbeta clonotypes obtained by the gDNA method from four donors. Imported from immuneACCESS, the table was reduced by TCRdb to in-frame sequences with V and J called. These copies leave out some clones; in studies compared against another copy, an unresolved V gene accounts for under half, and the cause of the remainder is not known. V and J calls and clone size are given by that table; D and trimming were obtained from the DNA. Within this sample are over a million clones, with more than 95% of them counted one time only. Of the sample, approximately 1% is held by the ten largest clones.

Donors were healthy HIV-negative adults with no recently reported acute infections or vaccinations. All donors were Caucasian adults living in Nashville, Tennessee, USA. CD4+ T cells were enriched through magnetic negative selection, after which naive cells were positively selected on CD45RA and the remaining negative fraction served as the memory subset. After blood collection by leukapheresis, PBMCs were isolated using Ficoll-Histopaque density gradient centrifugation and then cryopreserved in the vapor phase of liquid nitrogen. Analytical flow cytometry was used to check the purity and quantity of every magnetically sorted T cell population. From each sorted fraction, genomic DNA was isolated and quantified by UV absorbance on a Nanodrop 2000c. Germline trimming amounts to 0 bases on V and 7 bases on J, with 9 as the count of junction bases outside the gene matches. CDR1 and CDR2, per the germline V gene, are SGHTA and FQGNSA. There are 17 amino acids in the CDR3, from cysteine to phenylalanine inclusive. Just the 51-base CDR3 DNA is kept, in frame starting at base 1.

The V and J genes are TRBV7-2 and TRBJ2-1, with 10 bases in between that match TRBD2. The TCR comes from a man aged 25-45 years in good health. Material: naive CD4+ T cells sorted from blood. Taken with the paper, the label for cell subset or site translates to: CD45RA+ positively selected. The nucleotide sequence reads TGTGCCAGCAGCTTAGCGAGGCTAGCGGGAGTAGGGAATGAGCAGTTCTTC. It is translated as CASSLARLAGVGNEQFF.